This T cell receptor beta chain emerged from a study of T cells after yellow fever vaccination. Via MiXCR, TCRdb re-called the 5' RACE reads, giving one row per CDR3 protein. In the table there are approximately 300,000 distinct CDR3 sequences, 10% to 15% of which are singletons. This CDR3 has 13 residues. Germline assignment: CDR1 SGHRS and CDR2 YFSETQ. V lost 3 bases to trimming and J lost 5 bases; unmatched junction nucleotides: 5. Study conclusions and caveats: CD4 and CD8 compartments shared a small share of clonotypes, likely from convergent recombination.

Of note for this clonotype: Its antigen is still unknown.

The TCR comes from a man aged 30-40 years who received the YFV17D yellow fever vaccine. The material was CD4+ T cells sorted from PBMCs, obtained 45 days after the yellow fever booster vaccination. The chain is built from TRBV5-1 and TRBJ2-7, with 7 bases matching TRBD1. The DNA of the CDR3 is TGCGCCAGCAGCTGGGACGACAGGGACGAGCAGTACTTC. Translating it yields CASSWDDRDEQYF.